This T cell receptor (beta chain) was documented in a study of graft-versus-host responses after intestinal transplantation. About the research overall: Each of the recipients got a multivisceral, liver-intestinal, or isolated intestinal transplant. The recipients all started with anti-thymocyte globulin induction and then took tacrolimus and steroids for approximately 3 years. Study-level results: Clonal ratios of graft-versus-host to host-versus-graft in allografts were high for patients exhibiting graft-donor T cell macrochimerism. Recipient marrow harbored GvH clones, some of which surfaced first in ileum or blood.

Concerning this clone: The target antigen is unknown.

Profiled with immunoSEQ multiplex PCR; TCRdb holds only in-frame clones, not every one. The repertoire holds approximately 68,000 clones, with 90% as singletons. The input for sequencing was unstimulated CD8+ T cells sorted from spleen or lymph node cells, taken before transplant. This sequence was found in a human donor who was the organ donor for an intestinal transplant.

CDR3 region: CASSQDGGLNEQFF. For the CDR3, the DNA is TGCGCCAGCAGCCAAGACGGCGGACTGAATGAGCAGTTCTTC. The chain carries TRBV4-3 and TRBJ2-1; D may be TRBD2 (5 bases). CDR3 length: 14 residues. Germline V lookup: CDR1 LGHNA, CDR2 YSLEER. Trimming pared 0 bases from V and 7 bases from J, leaving 10 bases between.